These T cell receptor beta chains were read from a single sample in a study of blood T cell repertoires in COVID-19. Sequencing was performed with immunoSEQ multiplex PCR; in TCRdb, only in-frame clones are kept and a portion is missing. Seen here are fewer than 350,000 clones, less than 90% observed once, and the top ten hold 10% to 15%. Sequencing was done on a sample of peripheral blood. The source is a woman aged 25 to 45 with COVID-19, enrolled during active disease. The conserved cysteine and the conserved F or W are not part of the CDR3 here. Clone size is not always given. Where it is, it says once, few, many or a class for expanded clones.

clone size,V gene,J gene,CDR3 protein
-,TRBV15,TRBJ1-1,ATKPGALNTEAF
-,TRBV21-1,TRBJ1-1,ASSTHRVYTEAF
once,TRBV11-2,TRBJ1-1,ASSLKHPI
-,TRBV13,TRBJ1-3,ASRLDRESGNTIY
-,TRBV6-5,TRBJ1-5,ASRWGEGQPQH
-,TRBV3-1/TRBV3-2,TRBJ2-7,ASSQGSPTLSYEQY
-,TRBV5-4,TRBJ1-2,ASSLSAANYGYT
-,TRBV7-9,TRBJ1-2,ASRVSQSGPFR
once,TRBV6-5,TRBJ2-7,ASSYSRSYEQY
-,TRBV10-3,TRBJ1-2,AISESDRGNAGYT
few,TRBV5-1,TRBJ1-1,ASSLVQATNTEAF
-,TRBV15,TRBJ2-3,ATSRLQGADTQY
-,TRBV28,TRBJ2-3,ASSLGTSGADTQY
-,TRBV28,TRBJ2-3,ASSKAGGTDTQY
-,TRBV18,TRBJ2-7,ASSPPGSFHEQY
-,TRBV5-1,TRBJ2-7,ASSLAAGPYEQY
-,TRBV27,TRBJ2-1,ASSFWGTSSSYNEQF
-,TRBV4-2,TRBJ2-7,ASSQDPGLASSYEQY
-,TRBV7-2,TRBJ2-7,ASSSMTGGLYEQY
-,TRBV7-2,TRBJ2-3,ASSLGPPGGSDTQY
-,TRBV4-1,TRBJ2-1,ASSQDRSGRGSEQF
once,TRBV29-1,TRBJ1-5,SVATGWDQPQH